This TCR beta chain was recorded in a study of blood T cell repertoires in COVID-19. The overall study: The United States, Italy and Spain supplied acute and convalescent COVID-19 samples. Sources were T cells, B-cell-depleted T cells, or PBMCs; the material itself was cDNA or gDNA.

The table came from immunoSEQ multiplex PCR; TCRdb's copy has only in-frame clones and leaves some out. The table has some 270,000 clones, around 85% seen once. Looked up from germline, CDR1 is SQVTM and CDR2 is ANQGSEA. V shed 6 bases and J shed 4 bases, with 15 bases lying between them. The CDR3 length is 13 residues. Recruited during active infection, patients (from Seattle) were subsequently followed longitudinally. The chain has TRBV29-1 and TRBJ1-1, with D uncertain. This receptor was obtained from a human donor with COVID-19, enrolled during active disease. The donor label of this sample is uncertain. Sequenced: peripheral blood. DNA for the CDR3: TGCAGCGTCAATAACGGCGGGCTCACTGAAGCTTTCTTT. It codes for CSVNNGGLTEAFF.